This TCR beta chain appears in the sequencing data of a study of T cell changes during pregnancy in multiple sclerosis. Produced via immunoSEQ multiplex PCR; TCRdb's table is partial and in-frame only. The sample holds 45,000 to 60,000 clones, roughly 92% seen once. Germline CDR1 MNHEY, CDR2 SMNVEV (reference sequence). The CDR3 consists of 16 residues. The ends lost 3 bases at V and 7 bases at J; junction bases unmatched: 12. The chain recombines TRBV27 with TRBJ1-2; 9 bases match TRBD1. The source material was CD4+ T cells from peripheral blood mononuclear cells, sampled before pregnancy. This receptor was identified in a female donor with multiple sclerosis, enrolled in a pregnancy study. CDR3 DNA: TGTGCCAGCAGTTTCTCTCCGGGACAGGGATTTGTTGGCTACACCTTC. It codes for CASSFSPGQGFVGYTF.